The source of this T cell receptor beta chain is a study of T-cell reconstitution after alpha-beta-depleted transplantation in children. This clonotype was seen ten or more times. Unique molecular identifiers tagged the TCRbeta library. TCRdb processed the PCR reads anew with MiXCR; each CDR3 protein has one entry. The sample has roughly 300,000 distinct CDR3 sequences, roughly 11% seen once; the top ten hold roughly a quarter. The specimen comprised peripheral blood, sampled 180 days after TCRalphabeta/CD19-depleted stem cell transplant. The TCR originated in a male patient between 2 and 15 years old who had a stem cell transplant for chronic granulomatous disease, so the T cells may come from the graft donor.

CDR3 loop: CASSLAPLLATDEQYF. CDR3 DNA sequence: TGTGCCAGCAGCTTAGCCCCCCTACTAGCTACCGACGAGCAGTACTTC. The chain couples TRBV7-8 to TRBJ2-7; D is possibly TRBD2 (6 bases). This CDR3 is 16 amino acids long. The germline V gene has CDR1 SGHVS and CDR2 FQNEAQ. Trimming took 0 bases from V and 5 from J, leaving 17 bases between them.